The 11 T cell receptor beta chains in this list originate from one sample, sequenced in a study of T cells in Graves' hyperthyroidism and ophthalmopathy. Template material for amplifying TCR beta CDR3 regions consisted of RNA transcripts. First-round RT-PCR with HTBI primers amplified the TCR CDR3 region. TCRdb called the multiplex PCR reads again in MiXCR, with one record for every CDR3 protein. The sample has a few hundred thousand distinct CDR3 sequences, 15% to 20% seen once; the top ten hold roughly two fifths. The material sequenced was blood. These receptors were obtained from a man aged 40-55 years with Graves' hyperthyroidism.

V and J are TRBV3-1 and TRBJ2-6, with D tentatively TRBD1 (6 bases). This CDR3 region has 16 residues. Germline V gives CDR1 LGHDT, CDR2 YNNKEL (reference sequence). Trimming shortened V by 3 bases and J by 3 bases, and 12 bases separated the two germline ends. CDR3 in DNA: TGTGCCAGCAGCCAGTACAGGGCGGGTGGGGCCAACGTCCTGACTTTC. Its protein product is CASSQYRAGGANVLTF.

Ten or more counts support this clonotype. The chain couples TRBV6-2 or TRBV6-3 to TRBJ1-1; D not certain. The V gene's germline CDR1 is MNHEY and CDR2 SVGEGT. Trimming took off 5 bases at V and 5 bases at J, with 24 bases between the two ends. The CDR3 is 17 amino acids. CDR3 amino acids: CASSRGPPGLGRTEAFF. Written as DNA, the CDR3 is TGTGCCAGCAGTCGTGGGCCGCCCGGCTTGGGAAGGACTGAAGCTTTCTTT.

This clonotype was seen ten or more times. This chain links TRBV3-1 with TRBJ1-2; 7 bases map to TRBD1. V shed 4 bases, J shed 4 bases, and the junction held 9 bases outside the gene matches. This CDR3 contains 15 residues. In germline, CDR1 is LGHDT, CDR2 YNNKEL (reference sequence). CDR3 residues: CASSLKLDRAYGYTF. The CDR3 nucleotides are TGTGCCAGCAGCCTTAAACTCGACAGGGCCTATGGCTACACCTTC. Filled out from reference TRBV3-1 and TRBJ1-2, the complete variable domain reads DTAVSQTPKYLVTQMGNDKSIKCEQNLGHDTMYWYKQDSKKFLKIMFSYNNKELIINETVPNRFSPKSPDKAHLNLHINSLELGDSAVYFCASSLKLDRAYGYTFGSGTRLTVV.

The V call is TRBV20-1, the J call TRBJ2-1; 9 bases match TRBD2. This CDR3 has 15 amino acids. Germline V gene lookup returns CDR1 DFQATT and CDR2 SNEGSKA (reference sequence). V shed 5 bases, J shed 0 bases, and the junction held 5 bases outside the gene matches. The DNA of the CDR3 is TGCAGTGCTGTTAGCGGGGGAAGCTCCTACAATGAGCAGTTCTTC. Amino acids: CSAVSGGSSYNEQFF.

This clonotype was recorded at least ten times. The J gene is TRBJ2-1, the V gene TRBV9; D gene ambiguous. The CDR3 consists of 13 residues. V dropped 5 bases and J dropped 2 bases, with 8 bases sitting between them. In germline, CDR1 is SGDLS, CDR2 YYNGEE. Here the CDR3 reads CASSPAPYNEQFF. The CDR3 region has the DNA TGTGCCAGCAGTCCCGCCCCCTACAATGAGCAGTTCTTC.

This clonotype was seen ten or more times. The chain uses TRBV27 and TRBJ1-2; 9 bases fit TRBD1. The CDR3 extends over 18 amino acids. Looked up from germline, CDR1 is MNHEY and CDR2 is SMNVEV (reference sequence). After removal of 1 base from V and 6 bases from J, the junction contained 15 bases not matched to a gene. CDR3 DNA sequence: TGTGCCAGCAGTTTATGGGTCGACAGGGGGTCGGAATCCCATGGCTACACCTTC. Translation gives CASSLWVDRGSESHGYTF.

The rearrangement uses TRBV27 and TRBJ2-7, with D maybe TRBD2 (6 bases). V was trimmed by 2 bases and J by 2 bases, leaving 19 bases between them. The CDR3 loop spans 17 amino acids. Germline CDR1 is MNHEY and CDR2 is SMNVEV (reference sequence). DNA of the CDR3: TGTGCCAGCAGTTTAACCTCCCTAGCGACTACAACCTACGAGCAGTACTTC. This sequence encodes CASSLTSLATTTYEQYF.

This chain connects TRBV28 to TRBJ1-4; unclear D gene. Trimming stripped 10 bases from V and 5 bases from J, with 14 bases between. The CDR3 runs 13 residues. Germline CDR1 MDHEN, CDR2 SYDVKM. The CDR3 protein is CAITTDTNEKLFF. The CDR3 region has the DNA TGTGCCATTACGACGGATACAAATGAAAAACTGTTTTTT.

This clonotype was recorded a few times. J is TRBJ2-2 and V is TRBV20-1; D might be TRBD1 (7 bases). The V gene lost 5 bases and the J gene lost 1 base, with 11 bases spanning the gap. This CDR3 has 14 residues. Germline V CDR1 and CDR2: DFQATT, SNEGSKA (reference sequence). CDR3 DNA sequence: TGCAGTGCTGATCAGGGGGGGAACACCGGGGAGCTGTTTTTT. Translated, it gives CSADQGGNTGELFF.

This clonotype was counted ten times or more. This sequence joins TRBV27 and TRBJ1-5, with 7 nucleotides matching TRBD1. J was trimmed by 7 bases and V by 3 bases; bases with no gene match: 9. The CDR3 has 15 amino acids. The germline V gene has CDR1 MNHEY and CDR2 SMNVEV (reference sequence). CDR3 residues: CASSLLGGETQPQHF. The CDR3 bases are TGTGCCAGCAGTTTGTTAGGGGGCGAAACCCAGCCCCAGCATTTT.

This clonotype has at least ten counts. The V call is TRBV20-1, the J call TRBJ2-3, with 9 bases lining up with TRBD1. The germline V gene has CDR1 DFQATT and CDR2 SNEGSKA (reference sequence). The CDR3 is 15 residues long. V shed 0 bases and J 5 bases; nucleotides not matched to a gene: 6. The CDR3 is CSARDNRGRRDTQYF. The CDR3 nucleotides read TGCAGTGCTAGAGACAACAGGGGGCGAAGAGATACGCAGTATTTT.